A single sample gave rise to the 30 T cell receptor beta chains below, sequenced in a study of CD8+ T cells in alopecia areata. Treatment noted: oral pan-JAK inhibitor, 5-10 mg twice daily. Following RNA extraction, reverse transcription yielded cDNA that acted as the sequencing template. The table came from immunoSEQ multiplex PCR; TCRdb's copy has only in-frame clones and leaves some out. The profile shows more than 150,000 clones, 40% to 55% of them singletons. The sample here was CD8+ T cells sorted from blood, taken at approximately week 51, from a patient treated with tofacitinib. These receptors were taken from a human donor with alopecia areata.

This clone appeared a few times. This chain connects TRBV7-9 to TRBJ2-5; D call uncertain. Trimming took off 5 bases at V and 5 bases at J, with 9 bases between the two ends. The CDR3 runs to 12 residues. CDR1 and CDR2 from the germline V gene are SEHNR and FQNEAQ (reference sequence). CDR3 DNA: TGTGCCAGCAGCCCTCAAGACGAGACCCAGTACTTC. It translates to CASSPQDETQYF.

This chain connects TRBV4-1 to TRBJ2-1; maybe TRBD2 (6 bases). CDR1 and CDR2 (germline): MGHRA, YSYEKL. V gave up 2 bases and J gave up 5 bases, with 10 bases separating them. The CDR3 sequence is 14 residues long. The CDR3 loop is CASSQIAAHNEQFF. The CDR3 DNA reads as TGCGCCAGCAGCCAAATAGCGGCCCACAATGAGCAGTTCTTC.

V and J are TRBV27 and TRBJ1-2, with D tentatively TRBD1 (5 bases). The CDR3 length is 15 residues. The germline V gene has CDR1 MNHEY and CDR2 SMNVEV (reference sequence). The V and J ends lost 3 bases and 4 bases respectively, with 15 bases between them. The CDR3 here is CASSFEGARGYGYTF. CDR3 bases: TGTGCCAGCAGTTTTGAAGGGGCGCGAGGCTATGGCTACACCTTC.

This clone was counted between two and nine times. The V gene is TRBV30, the J gene TRBJ1-2, with TRBD1 matching over 7 bases. This CDR3 has 13 amino acids. Germline lookup yields CDR1 GTSNPN and CDR2 SVGIG (reference sequence). The trim removed 2 bases at V and 5 bases at J, leaving 5 bases unmatched. The CDR3 here is CAWSQDRLYGYTF. As DNA, the CDR3 is TGTGCCTGGAGTCAGGACAGGTTATATGGCTACACCTTC.

The chain uses TRBV5-1 and TRBJ1-1, with D unclear. V was cut by 0 bases and J by 4 bases, with 7 bases left in between. Germline loops: CDR1 SGHRS, CDR2 YFSETQ. The CDR3 sequence is 13 residues long. The CDR3 loop reads CASSLEVGTEAFF. For the CDR3, the DNA is TGCGCCAGCAGCTTGGAAGTTGGCACTGAAGCTTTCTTT.

V usage is TRBV27 and J usage is TRBJ2-2, with a tentative D call TRBD1 (5 bases). The CDR3 has 15 residues. Germline CDR1 MNHEY, CDR2 SMNVEV (reference sequence). V lost 5 bases to trimming and J lost 4 bases, with 14 bases between them. CDR3 sequence: CASSDGARPTGELFF. CDR3 coding DNA: TGTGCCAGCAGTGATGGGGCCAGGCCCACCGGGGAGCTGTTTTTT.

This clone occurred a few times. The chain links TRBV28 to TRBJ1-6; tentative D call: TRBD1 (5 bases). Per the germline V gene, CDR1 is MDHEN and CDR2 is SYDVKM. CDR3 size: 14 residues. Trimming removed 2 bases at V and 10 bases at J, with 12 bases between. CDR3 loop: CASSLAGVYSPLHF. The CDR3 nucleotides read TGTGCCAGCAGTTTAGCGGGGGTTTACTCACCCCTCCACTTT.

The chain is built from TRBV29-1 and TRBJ1-4, with 11 bases identical to TRBD1. The CDR3 is 13 residues long. V was clipped by 7 bases and J by 8 bases; unmatched bases: 6. Germline V lookup: CDR1 SQVTM, CDR2 ANQGSEA. The CDR3 sequence: CSAGTGGREKLFF. The CDR3 nucleotides read TGCAGCGCCGGGACAGGGGGGCGGGAAAAACTGTTTTTT.

This chain uses TRBV7-2 with TRBJ2-5; TRBD1 agrees at 7 bases. V lost 9 bases and J lost 5; bases outside the gene matches: 12. The CDR3 is 14 residues long. The germline gives CDR1 SGHTA, CDR2 FQGNSA. The chain's CDR3 is CASGLDRHWETQYF. CDR3 DNA sequence: TGTGCCAGTGGGTTGGACAGGCATTGGGAGACCCAGTACTTC.

The rearrangement uses TRBV29-1 and TRBJ1-2, with a possible D match to TRBD1 (6 bases). The CDR3 totals 15 residues. Germline CDR1 and CDR2: SQVTM and ANQGSEA. V gave up 4 bases and J gave up 4 bases, with 19 bases separating them. CDR3 DNA sequence: TGCAGCGTTGGGGCAGGGGCTAAAGGGAGCTATGGCTACACCTTC. It yields the protein CSVGAGAKGSYGYTF.

The chain has TRBV5-1 and TRBJ1-4, with D possibly being TRBD1 (5 bases). V was trimmed by 0 bases and J by 7 bases, leaving 13 bases between them. Germline-derived CDR1 and CDR2 are SGHRS and YFSETQ. The CDR3 is made up of 15 amino acids. CDR3 residues: CASSLAGTPGEKLFF. CDR3 DNA: TGCGCCAGCAGCTTGGCCGGGACCCCGGGTGAAAAACTGTTTTTT.

This clone was detected a few times. This chain links TRBV6-5 with TRBJ1-5; unclear D gene. The CDR3 loop spans 12 amino acids. Germline V CDR1 and CDR2: MNHEY, SVGAGI. Trimming removed 9 bases from V and 5 bases from J, with 11 bases in between. The CDR3 loop is CASRAPDQPQHF. As DNA, the CDR3 is TGTGCCAGTAGGGCTCCAGATCAGCCCCAGCATTTT.

The V gene is TRBV2, the J gene TRBJ1-2; D gene unclear. The CDR3 is made up of 13 amino acids. V dropped 4 bases and J dropped 3 bases, with 9 bases sitting between them. From germline, CDR1 is SNHLY and CDR2 FYNNEI. The CDR3 region is CASSAVSYYGYTF. Written as DNA, the CDR3 is TGTGCCAGCAGTGCGGTCAGCTACTATGGCTACACCTTC. Drawing the rest from reference TRBV2 and TRBJ1-2, the complete variable domain is EPEVTQTPSHQVTQMGQEVILRCVPISNHLYFYWYRQILGQKVEFLVSFYNNEISEKSEIFDDQFSVERPDGSNFTLKIRSTKLEDSAMYFCASSAVSYYGYTFGSGTRLTVV.

This chain joins TRBV29-1 and TRBJ2-5; 8 nucleotides align to TRBD1. With V trimmed by 4 bases and J by 6 bases, 4 bases remained unmatched. This CDR3 has 12 residues. Germline assignment: CDR1 SQVTM and CDR2 ANQGSEA. DNA for the CDR3: TGCAGCGTTGCAGGGGGCGCTCAGACCCAGTACTTC. Amino acids: CSVAGGAQTQYF.

The chain's CDR3 is CASTSQAEAGTQYF. In DNA form, the CDR3 reads TGTGCCAGCACCTCACAGGCTGAGGCAGGGACCCAGTACTTC. The rearrangement joins TRBV7-9 to TRBJ2-5; possibly TRBD1 for D (5 bases). This CDR3 has 14 amino acids. Trimming pared 7 bases from V and 7 bases from J, leaving 19 bases between. Germline values: CDR1 SEHNR, CDR2 FQNEAQ (reference sequence).

In this sample, this clone turned up a few times. This chain connects TRBV11-1 to TRBJ2-7; tentatively, D is TRBD1 (6 bases). Germline assignment: CDR1 SGHAT and CDR2 FQDESV (reference sequence). The CDR3 is made up of 15 amino acids. With 4 bases removed from V and 2 bases from J, the gap between germline ends came to 15 bases. The CDR3 protein is CASSSRDPGAYEQYF. CDR3 nucleotides: TGTGCCAGCAGCTCCCGGGATCCAGGGGCCTACGAGCAGTACTTC. Looking up the rest from reference TRBV11-1 and TRBJ2-7 gives the full variable domain: EAEVAQSPRYKITEKSQAVAFWCDPISGHATLYWYRQILGQGPELLVQFQDESVVDDSQLPKDRFSAERLKGVDSTLKIQPAELGDSAMYLCASSSRDPGAYEQYFGPGTRLTVT.

The chain combines TRBV30 with TRBJ2-1; D assignment may be TRBD1 or TRBD2 (5 bases each). Germline values: CDR1 GTSNPN, CDR2 SVGIG (reference sequence). The CDR3 spans 16 residues. V lost 4 bases and J 0 bases, leaving 16 bases between the germline ends. In DNA form, the CDR3 reads TGTGCCTGGAATTTGGGGCGGGTGATCTCCTACAATGAGCAGTTCTTC. Protein: CAWNLGRVISYNEQFF.

A few counts support this clone. The gene calls are TRBV9 and TRBJ2-3, with D unresolved. The V gene lost 3 bases and the J gene lost 0 bases, with 11 bases spanning the gap. The V gene's germline CDR1 is SGDLS and CDR2 YYNGEE. The CDR3 extends over 15 amino acids. CDR3 DNA sequence: TGTGCCAGCAGCGCTGGTGTTGCTAGCACAGATACGCAGTATTTT. This codes for CASSAGVASTDTQYF. Together with reference TRBV9 and TRBJ2-3, the CDR3 gives the full variable domain: DSGVTQTPKHLITATGQRVTLRCSPRSGDLSVYWYQQSLDQGLQFLIQYYNGEERAKGNILERFSAQQFPDLHSELNLSSLELGDSALYFCASSAGVASTDTQYFGPGTRLTVL.

This clone is a singleton in its sample. This sequence joins TRBV13 and TRBJ1-2, with D possibly being TRBD1 (5 bases). The V gene lost 5 bases and the J gene lost 0 bases, with 22 bases spanning the gap. This CDR3 has 18 amino acids. Germline V gene lookup returns CDR1 PRHDT and CDR2 FYEKMQ (reference sequence). CDR3 nucleotide sequence: TGTGCCAGCAGCCGATTTTTGGAAACAGGATCCTCTAACTATGGCTACACCTTC. Its protein product is CASSRFLETGSSNYGYTF.

The chain couples TRBV5-4 to TRBJ2-5; D might be TRBD1 (6 bases). This CDR3 is built from 14 residues. With 4 bases removed from V and 1 base from J, the gap between germline ends came to 11 bases. CDR1 and CDR2 from the germline V gene are SGHNT and YYREEE (reference sequence). CDR3: CASSTRTAQETQYF. Here the CDR3 DNA reads TGTGCCAGCAGCACAAGGACAGCCCAAGAGACCCAGTACTTC. Variable domain in full (rest from reference TRBV5-4 and TRBJ2-5): ETGVTQSPTHLIKTRGQQVTLRCSSQSGHNTVSWYQQALGQGPQFIFQYYREEENGRGNFPPRFSGLQFPNYSSELNVNALELDDSALYLCASSTRTAQETQYFGPGTRLLVL.

The genes are TRBV25-1 and TRBJ1-6; 8 bases fit TRBD1. The CDR3 is made up of 15 amino acids. The germline V gene encodes CDR1 MGHDK and CDR2 SYGVNS. Losses at the gene ends were 6 bases for V and 3 bases for J; bases not matched to a gene: 4. The CDR3, as DNA: TGTGCCAGCAGACCCGGGACAGGCTATAATTCACCCCTCCACTTT. Amino acids: CASRPGTGYNSPLHF.

This clone was counted only a few times. The V call is TRBV29-1, the J call TRBJ2-3; 8 nucleotides match TRBD2. This CDR3 has 13 amino acids. V shed 7 bases and J 7 bases; nucleotides not matched to a gene: 10. Germline CDR1 SQVTM, CDR2 ANQGSEA. In DNA, the CDR3 is TGCAGCGGGACCCCTAGCGGGTGGAATACGCAGTATTTT. Its translation: CSGTPSGWNTQYF.

The chain is built from TRBV13 and TRBJ2-1; the match to TRBD2 covers 7 bases. CDR1 and CDR2 from the germline V gene are PRHDT and FYEKMQ (reference sequence). V lost 6 bases and J lost 4; bases outside the gene matches: 6. This CDR3 region has 14 residues. CDR3 bases: TGTGCCAGCAGAGGGACTACGGCGTACAATGAGCAGTTCTTC. It yields the protein CASRGTTAYNEQFF.

About this clone: One end of the junction varies from germline; a read error may be responsible. The chain links TRBV7-2 to TRBJ1-2; D remains ambiguous. Germline CDR1 reads SGHTA; CDR2 reads FQGNSA. CDR3 length: 13 residues. The CDR3 bases are TGTGCCAGCATCCCGACCGGTAACCATGGCTACACCTTC. This gives the protein CASIPTGNHGYTF.

The gene calls are TRBV4-1 and TRBJ1-2; no definite D call. The germline V gene encodes CDR1 MGHRA and CDR2 YSYEKL. The CDR3 has 13 amino acids. V was shortened by 1 base and J by 4 bases, with 7 bases between the two germline ends. CDR3 coding DNA: TGCGCCAGCAGCCAAGGCCGAAGCTATGGCTACACCTTC. It encodes CASSQGRSYGYTF.

This clone was picked up a small number of times. Other DNA variants within this sample encode the same CDR3. V is TRBV27 and J is TRBJ2-7; D unresolved. Trimming left V 2 bases short and J 2 bases short, with 7 bases between. The germline CDR1 and CDR2 sequences are MNHEY and SMNVEV (reference sequence). The CDR3 consists of 13 residues. Written as DNA, the CDR3 is TGTGCCAGCAGTTTAGGGCAAACCTACGAGCAGTACTTC. Amino acids: CASSLGQTYEQYF.

This chain joins TRBV30 and TRBJ1-2; maybe TRBD1 (5 bases). The CDR3 loop spans 16 amino acids. Germline CDR1 GTSNPN, CDR2 SVGIG (reference sequence). Trimming took 7 bases from V and 4 from J, leaving 25 bases between them. Here the CDR3 reads CASEGVREVDIYGYTF. In DNA, the CDR3 is TGTGCCTCGGAAGGGGTACGGGAAGTGGACATCTATGGCTACACCTTC.

The chain links TRBV30 to TRBJ1-4; no firm D call. The CDR3 sequence is 11 residues long. V lost 2 bases and J 8 bases, leaving 6 bases between the germline ends. The V gene's germline CDR1 is GTSNPN and CDR2 SVGIG (reference sequence). The CDR3 sequence is CAWSTAEKLFF. The CDR3 DNA is TGTGCCTGGAGTACAGCCGAAAAACTGTTTTTT.

The chain carries TRBV13 and TRBJ2-7, with TRBD1 matching 10 bases. The CDR3 spans 17 residues. Germline loops: CDR1 PRHDT, CDR2 FYEKMQ (reference sequence). V lost 5 bases and J lost 5; bases outside the gene matches: 15. Here the CDR3 reads CASSGSSPGQGRHEQYF. CDR3 DNA: TGTGCCAGCAGCGGGAGCTCTCCGGGACAGGGGAGGCACGAGCAGTACTTC. The full variable domain, in which reference TRBV13 and TRBJ2-7 provide the parts outside the CDR3, is AAGVIQSPRHLIKEKRETATLKCYPIPRHDTVYWYQQGPGQDPQFLISFYEKMQSDKGSIPDRFSAQQFSDYHSELNMSSLELGDSALYFCASSGSSPGQGRHEQYFGPGTRLTVT.

In this sample, this clone turned up a few times. The rearrangement uses TRBV4-1 and TRBJ2-1; 7 bases agree with TRBD1. CDR1 and CDR2 from the germline V gene are MGHRA and YSYEKL. V lost 3 bases, J lost 8 bases, and 7 bases stayed unmatched. This CDR3 is 14 amino acids long. The CDR3 bases are TGCGCCAGCAGCCATGTGGACAGGTTTCATGAGCAGTTCTTC. This translates into CASSHVDRFHEQFF.